This TCR beta chain originates from a study of blood T cells in healthy people across ages. Looking at the study overall: Template switching recovered approximately one barcoded beta molecule for every two T cells. Study outcomes and limitations: Estimates of total diversity, which came from one million sequenced T cells, were considered to be underestimates. Compared with aged donors, long-lived donors showed fewer expanded clones, suggesting selection.

A second PCR, run for roughly 7 to 12 cycles, used a sample-barcoded 5' primer plus a J-beta primer mix. TCRdb re-analysed the 5' RACE reads in MiXCR, keeping a single row per CDR3 protein. The sample consists of 650,000 to 700,000 distinct CDR3 sequences, roughly 32% of them appearing once. Concerning this clonotype: Its specificity is unknown.

PBMCs were isolated at a quantity of at least 6 million per sample. V trimming: 2 bases; J trimming: 5 bases; junction bases outside the gene matches: 7. The CDR3 loop spans 15 amino acids. Looked up from germline, CDR1 is SGHRS and CDR2 is YFSETQ. V and J are TRBV5-1 and TRBJ2-5; 9 bases line up with TRBD1. Sequences were obtained from blood. The source is an elderly woman in good health. The CDR3 sequence is CASSLSGTGSETQYF. The CDR3 DNA reads TGCGCCAGCAGCTTATCCGGGACAGGGTCCGAGACCCAGTACTTC.